This T cell receptor beta chain came from a study of cytomegalovirus exposure and HLA in healthy donors. This clone showed up just a few times. No antigen is known for it. The study ran its PCR with 60 Vbeta and 13 Jbeta primers. Assay: immunoSEQ multiplex PCR; the TCRdb copy retains only in-frame clones and omits some. The table shows around 120,000 clones, with 8.5% to 10% occurring only once. CDR3 length: 14 amino acids. The germline gives CDR1 LNHNV, CDR2 YYDKDF (reference sequence). Trimming cost V 5 bases and J 5 bases, with 10 bases left between them. Whole-study results and caveats: According to the study, some 160 TCR beta chains were cytomegalovirus-associated. CMV serostatus was the sole immune exposure data available. It was confirmed in vitro that three of the CMV-associated chains were specific for CMV antigens.

V is TRBV15 and J is TRBJ1-6; no definite D call. Material: PBMCs. This receptor was identified in a man aged 30 to 45 in good health and CMV-seronegative. DNA of the CDR3: TGTGCCACCAGCCGGACTATTAATAATTCACCCCTCCACTTT. As protein: CATSRTINNSPLHF.